This TCR beta chain was recorded in a study of T cells in Graves' hyperthyroidism and ophthalmopathy. It was RNA transcripts that yielded the amplified TCR beta CDR3 regions. An initial round of RT-PCR targeting the TCR CDR3 relied on the HTBI primer set. TCRdb re-called the multiplex PCR reads with MiXCR, one entry per CDR3 protein. The profile shows under 350,000 distinct CDR3 sequences, about 17% of them singletons. This CDR3 comprises 15 residues. Germline loops: CDR1 SGHVS, CDR2 FNYEAQ. V was pared by 3 bases and J by 7 bases, with 17 bases between. Sequencing was done on a sample of blood. The chain couples TRBV7-6 to TRBJ2-3; D gene uncertain. The sequence derives from a woman aged 60-70 years with Graves' ophthalmopathy. The CDR3 DNA is TGTGCCAGCAGCTTTGGGGAACTGAGAGGAAATACGCAGTATTTT. Amino acids: CASSFGELRGNTQYF.